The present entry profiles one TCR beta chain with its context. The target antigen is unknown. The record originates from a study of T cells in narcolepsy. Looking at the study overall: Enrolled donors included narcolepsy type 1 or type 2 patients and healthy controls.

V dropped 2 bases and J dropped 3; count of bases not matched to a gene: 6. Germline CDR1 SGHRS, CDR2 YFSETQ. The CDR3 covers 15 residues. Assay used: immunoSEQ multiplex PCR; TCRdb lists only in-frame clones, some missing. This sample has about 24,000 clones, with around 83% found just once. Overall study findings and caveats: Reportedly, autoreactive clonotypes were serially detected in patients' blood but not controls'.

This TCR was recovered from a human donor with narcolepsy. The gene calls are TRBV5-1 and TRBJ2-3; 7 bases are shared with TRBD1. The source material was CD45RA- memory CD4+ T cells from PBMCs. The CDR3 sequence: CASSLRGLGTDTQYF. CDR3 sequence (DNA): TGCGCCAGCAGCTTAAGGGGGCTGGGGACAGATACGCAGTATTTT.